This T cell receptor beta chain was sequenced in a study of cytomegalovirus exposure and HLA in healthy donors. Study-level findings and limits: HLA allele associations emerged for 15,000 to 20,000 TCR beta sequences in a later analysis, at 0.05 false discovery rate. TCR beta chain V- and J-gene trimming was linked, in a later analysis, to a missense variant in DCLRE1C.

Every donor was a healthy person donating bone marrow. Germline V gives CDR1 WSHSY, CDR2 SAAADI. This CDR3 is 14 amino acids long. Between the trimmed V and J ends, which lost 6 bases and 0 bases, there was a span of 11 bases. The PCR employed 60 Vbeta primers together with 13 Jbeta primers. Only in-frame clones appear in the TCRdb table, and some are missing; sequencing was by immunoSEQ multiplex PCR. The sample lists approximately 170,000 clones; over 70% were seen once. As for this clone: Its antigen is as yet unknown.

Input material: PBMCs. V and J are TRBV10-2 and TRBJ1-1, with D possibly TRBD1 on 5 matching bases. The sequence derives from a boy aged 2 to 10 in good health and CMV-seronegative. The CDR3 spells CASRPDSLNTEAFF. CDR3 DNA sequence: TGCGCCAGCAGACCCGACAGTTTGAACACTGAAGCTTTCTTT.